Listed below are T cell receptor beta chains from one sample, sequenced in a study of monozygotic twins with inflammatory bowel disease. One entry per CDR3 protein, without DNA, is what TCRdb gives after re-calling the 5' RACE reads. This table holds 350,000 to 550,000 distinct CDR3 sequences. The sequenced sample consisted of blood. These receptors came from a human donor with ulcerative colitis or Crohn's disease, or a healthy co-twin of an affected twin (not recorded which). Each CDR3 is given with its conserved first and last residue. The order of the fields is CDR3 length, V gene, J gene, CDR3 protein.

>19|TRBV5-1|TRBJ2-2
CASRPIMGRAKSNTGELFF
>16|TRBV7-8|TRBJ2-4
CASSQDSTGVRGIQYF
>15|TRBV12-3/TRBV12-4|TRBJ2-5
CASSLRRTGLETQYF
>15|TRBV27|TRBJ1-1
CASSLISRDFTEAFF
>13|TRBV6-2/TRBV6-3|TRBJ1-1
CASRGRGTTEAFF
>17|TRBV7-3|TRBJ2-1
CASSLMGRRGAYNEQFF
>17|TRBV4-2|TRBJ2-3
CASSQALAERMVDTQYF
>14|TRBV18|TRBJ2-7
CASSPPGPAWEQYF
>14|TRBV27|TRBJ2-7
CASRPGQEAYEQYF
>13|TRBV19|TRBJ1-1
CASSILWNTEAFF
>11|TRBV20-1|TRBJ2-3
CSVTYTDTQYF
>13|TRBV19|TRBJ2-1
CASSITGDHEQFF
>19|TRBV19|TRBJ2-2
CASSTDLVGLAVHTGELFF
>14|TRBV11-2|TRBJ1-2
CASSPDREVYGYTF
>14|TRBV18|TRBJ2-3
CASSPNRGRDTQYF
>13|TRBV19|TRBJ2-3
CASISSGTDTQYF
>14|TRBV10-3|TRBJ1-5
CAISELGSNQPQHF
>13|TRBV5-1|TRBJ1-2
CASSLNSMSGYTF
>14|TRBV20-1|TRBJ1-1
CSAIRPRGGTEAFF
>17|TRBV5-5|TRBJ2-7
CASSFDSTGGLRNEQYF
>17|TRBV3-1|TRBJ2-1
CASSQEDRAGASGEQFF
>14|TRBV6-1|TRBJ2-7
CASRPTSGPTEQYF
>15|TRBV5-5|TRBJ2-7
CASRRGAGGVYEQYF
>16|TRBV7-2|TRBJ1-3
CASSITGGAGGNTIYF
>15|TRBV5-1|TRBJ1-1
CASSFGRGMNTEAFF
>17|TRBV3-1|TRBJ2-3
CASSQVSRGLNTDTQYF
>12|TRBV7-3|TRBJ2-1
CASSLISGEQFF
>14|TRBV28|TRBJ2-7
CASRETQGGSEQYF